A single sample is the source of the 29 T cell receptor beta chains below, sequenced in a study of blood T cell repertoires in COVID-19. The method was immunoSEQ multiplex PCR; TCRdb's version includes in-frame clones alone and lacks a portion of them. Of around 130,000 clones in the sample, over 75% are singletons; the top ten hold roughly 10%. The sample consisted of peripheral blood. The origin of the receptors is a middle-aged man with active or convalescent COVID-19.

In nucleotides, the CDR3 is TGCAGCGTTGACGTCGGGGAGCTGTTTTTT. It is translated as CSVDVGELFF. The genes are TRBV29-1 and TRBJ2-2; no definite D call. Trimming stripped 3 bases from V and 7 bases from J, with 3 bases between. This CDR3 contains 10 residues. The germline V gene encodes CDR1 SQVTM and CDR2 ANQGSEA.

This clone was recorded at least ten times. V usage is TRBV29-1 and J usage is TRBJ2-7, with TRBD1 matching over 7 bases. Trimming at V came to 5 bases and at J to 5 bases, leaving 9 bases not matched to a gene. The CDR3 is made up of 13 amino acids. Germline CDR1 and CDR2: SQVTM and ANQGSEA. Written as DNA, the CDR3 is TGCAGCGTTAGGGGCAGGGGGTCCCACGAGCAGTACTTC. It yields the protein CSVRGRGSHEQYF.

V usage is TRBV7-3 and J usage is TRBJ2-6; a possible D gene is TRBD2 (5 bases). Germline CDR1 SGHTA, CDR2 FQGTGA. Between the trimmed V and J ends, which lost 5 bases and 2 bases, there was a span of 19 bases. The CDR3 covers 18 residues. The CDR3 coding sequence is TGTGCCAGCAGCCTAAACCGACCGAATAGCGCTGGGGCCAACGTCCTGACTTTC. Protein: CASSLNRPNSAGANVLTF. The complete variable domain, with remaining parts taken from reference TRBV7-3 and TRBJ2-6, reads GAGVSQTPSNKVTEKGKYVELRCDPISGHTALYWYRQSLGQGPEFLIYFQGTGAADDSGLPNDRFFAVRPEGSVSTLKIQRTERGDSAVYLCASSLNRPNSAGANVLTFGAGSRLTVL.

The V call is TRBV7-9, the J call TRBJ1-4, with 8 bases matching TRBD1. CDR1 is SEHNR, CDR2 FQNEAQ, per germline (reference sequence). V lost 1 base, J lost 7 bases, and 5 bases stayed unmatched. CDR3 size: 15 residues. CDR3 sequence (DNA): TGTGCCAGCAGCTTAGTTGGGGACAGGACTGAAAAACTGTTTTTT. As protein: CASSLVGDRTEKLFF.

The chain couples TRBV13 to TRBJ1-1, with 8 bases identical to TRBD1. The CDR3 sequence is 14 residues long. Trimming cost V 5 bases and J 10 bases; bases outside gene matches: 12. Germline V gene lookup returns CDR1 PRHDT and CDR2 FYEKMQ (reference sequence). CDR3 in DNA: TGTGCCAGCAGCCCCTTCCAAGGACAGGGACCAGCTTTCTTT. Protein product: CASSPFQGQGPAFF.

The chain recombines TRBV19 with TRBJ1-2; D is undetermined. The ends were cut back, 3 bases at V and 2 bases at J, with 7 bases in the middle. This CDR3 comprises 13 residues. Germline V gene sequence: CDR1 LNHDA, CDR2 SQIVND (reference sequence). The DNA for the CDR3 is TGTGCCAGTAGTATCGGGAAAAACTATGGCTACACCTTC. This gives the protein CASSIGKNYGYTF.

The CDR3 DNA reads as TGTGCCAGCAGCCTTGGACAGGGTCGTCAGCCCCAGCATTTT. Translating gives CASSLGQGRQPQHF. The gene calls are TRBV3-1 (or the pseudogene TRBV3-2) and TRBJ1-5, with TRBD1 identical over 8 bases. Germline CDR1 is LGHDT and CDR2 is YNNKEL (reference sequence). Trimming at V came to 4 bases and at J to 6 bases, leaving 5 bases not matched to a gene. The CDR3 is 14 amino acids.

The chain's CDR3 is CASSPTGRTGGLYGYTF. In DNA form, the CDR3 reads TGTGCCAGTAGCCCTACGGGAAGGACAGGGGGCCTGTATGGCTACACCTTC. V and J are TRBV19 and TRBJ1-2, with 11 bases lining up with TRBD1. Germline values: CDR1 LNHDA, CDR2 SQIVND (reference sequence). V lost 6 bases and J lost 5; bases outside the gene matches: 14. The CDR3 is 17 amino acids.

The CDR3, as DNA: TGTGCCAGCAGCTTAGAGTGGCAGGGGCGAAATGGCTACACCTTC. It codes for CASSLEWQGRNGYTF. The V gene is TRBV7-2, the J gene TRBJ1-2; tentative D call: TRBD1 (6 bases). Germline assignment: CDR1 SGHTA and CDR2 FQGNSA. The CDR3 is 15 amino acids. V was pared by 1 base and J by 6 bases, with 15 bases between.

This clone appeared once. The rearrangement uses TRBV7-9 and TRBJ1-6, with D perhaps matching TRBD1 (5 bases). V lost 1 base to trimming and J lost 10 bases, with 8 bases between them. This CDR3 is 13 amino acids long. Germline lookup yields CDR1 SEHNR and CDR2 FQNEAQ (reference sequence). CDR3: CASSLEGVSPLHF. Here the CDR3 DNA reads TGTGCCAGCAGCTTAGAAGGGGTCTCACCCCTCCACTTT.

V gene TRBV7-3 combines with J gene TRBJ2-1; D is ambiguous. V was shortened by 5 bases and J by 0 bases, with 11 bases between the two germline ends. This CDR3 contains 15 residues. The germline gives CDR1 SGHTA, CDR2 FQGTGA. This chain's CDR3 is CASSPRLDSYNEQFF. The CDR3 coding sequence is TGTGCCAGCAGCCCACGACTCGACTCCTACAATGAGCAGTTCTTC.

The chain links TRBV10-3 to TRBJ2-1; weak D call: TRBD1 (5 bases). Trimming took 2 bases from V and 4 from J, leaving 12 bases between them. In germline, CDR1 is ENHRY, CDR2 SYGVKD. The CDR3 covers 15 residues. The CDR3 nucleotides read TGTGCCATCAGTGAGCGAACAGGAGAATACAATGAGCAGTTCTTC. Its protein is CAISERTGEYNEQFF.

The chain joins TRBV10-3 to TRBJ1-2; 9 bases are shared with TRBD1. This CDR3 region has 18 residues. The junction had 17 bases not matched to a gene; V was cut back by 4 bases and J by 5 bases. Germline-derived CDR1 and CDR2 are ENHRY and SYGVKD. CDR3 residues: CAISAPGQGRGGRYGYTF. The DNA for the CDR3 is TGTGCCATCAGTGCGCCTGGACAGGGGAGAGGGGGAAGGTATGGCTACACCTTC.

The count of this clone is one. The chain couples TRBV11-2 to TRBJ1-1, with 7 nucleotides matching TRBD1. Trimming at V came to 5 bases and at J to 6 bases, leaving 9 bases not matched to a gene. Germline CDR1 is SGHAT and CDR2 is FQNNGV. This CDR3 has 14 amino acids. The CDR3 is CASSRGQQIPEAFF. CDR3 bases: TGTGCCAGCAGCCGGGGACAGCAGATCCCTGAAGCTTTCTTT.

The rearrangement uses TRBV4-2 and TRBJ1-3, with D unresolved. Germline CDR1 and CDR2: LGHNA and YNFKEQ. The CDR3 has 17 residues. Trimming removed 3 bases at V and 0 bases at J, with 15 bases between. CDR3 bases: TGTGCCAGCAGCCACCCCTACGAGGGCCCCTCTGGAAACACCATATATTTT. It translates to CASSHPYEGPSGNTIYF.

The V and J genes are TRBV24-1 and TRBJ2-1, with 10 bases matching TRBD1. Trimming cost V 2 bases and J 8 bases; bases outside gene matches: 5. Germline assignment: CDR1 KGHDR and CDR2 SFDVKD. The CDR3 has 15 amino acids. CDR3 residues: CATSDSGTGDHEQFF. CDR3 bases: TGTGCCACCAGTGATTCCGGGACAGGGGATCATGAGCAGTTCTTC.

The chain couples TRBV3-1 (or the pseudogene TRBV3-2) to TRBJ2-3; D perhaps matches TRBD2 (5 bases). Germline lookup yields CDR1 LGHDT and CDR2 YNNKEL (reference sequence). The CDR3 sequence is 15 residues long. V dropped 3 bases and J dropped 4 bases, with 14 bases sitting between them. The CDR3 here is CASSHIGVLPDTQYF. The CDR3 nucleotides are TGTGCCAGCAGCCATATCGGGGTGCTGCCAGATACGCAGTATTTT.

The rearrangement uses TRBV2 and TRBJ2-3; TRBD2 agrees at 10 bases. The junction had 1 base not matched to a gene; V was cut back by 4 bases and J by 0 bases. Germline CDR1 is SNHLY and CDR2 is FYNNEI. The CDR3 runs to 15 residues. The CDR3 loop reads CASSGTSGSTDTQYF. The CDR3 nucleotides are TGTGCCAGCAGTGGGACTAGCGGAAGCACAGATACGCAGTATTTT.

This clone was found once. Here the CDR3 DNA reads TGTGCCAGCAGCCAAGCCTTTATAAGGGGTGAAAAACTGTTTTTT. This codes for CASSQAFIRGEKLFF. The V gene is TRBV3-1 (or the pseudogene TRBV3-2), the J gene TRBJ1-4; possible D gene TRBD1, 5 bases. Looked up from germline, CDR1 is LGHDT and CDR2 is YNNKEL (reference sequence). The CDR3 sequence is 15 residues long. V shed 1 base and J shed 7 bases, with 13 bases lying between them.

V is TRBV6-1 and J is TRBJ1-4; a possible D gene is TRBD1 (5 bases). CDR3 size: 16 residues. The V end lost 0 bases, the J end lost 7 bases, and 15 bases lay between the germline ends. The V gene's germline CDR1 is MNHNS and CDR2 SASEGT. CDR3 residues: CASSEATPRDGEKLFF. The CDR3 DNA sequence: TGTGCCAGCAGTGAAGCAACGCCCAGGGATGGTGAAAAACTGTTTTTT.

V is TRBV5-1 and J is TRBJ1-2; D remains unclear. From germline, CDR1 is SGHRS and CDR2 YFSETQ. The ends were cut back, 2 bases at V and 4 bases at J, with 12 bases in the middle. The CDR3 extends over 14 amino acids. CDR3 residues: CASSFGLEGYGYTF. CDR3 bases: TGCGCCAGCAGCTTCGGACTAGAAGGCTATGGCTACACCTTC.

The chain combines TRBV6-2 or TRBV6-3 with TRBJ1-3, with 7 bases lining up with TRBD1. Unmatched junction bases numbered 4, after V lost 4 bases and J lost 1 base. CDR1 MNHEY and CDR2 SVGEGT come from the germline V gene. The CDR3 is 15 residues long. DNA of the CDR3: TGTGCCAGCAGTTCCGGGACAGCGTCTGGAAACACCATATATTTT. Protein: CASSSGTASGNTIYF.

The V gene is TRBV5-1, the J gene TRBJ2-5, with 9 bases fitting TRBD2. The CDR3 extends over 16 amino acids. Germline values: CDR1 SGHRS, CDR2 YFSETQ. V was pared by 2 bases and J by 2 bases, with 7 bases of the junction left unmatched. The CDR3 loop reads CASSFLGGGEQETQYF. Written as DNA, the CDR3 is TGCGCCAGCAGCTTCCTCGGCGGGGGGGAACAAGAGACCCAGTACTTC. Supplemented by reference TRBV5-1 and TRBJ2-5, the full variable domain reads KAGVTQTPRYLIKTRGQQVTLSCSPISGHRSVSWYQQTPGQGLQFLFEYFSETQRNKGNFPGRFSGRQFSNSRSEMNVSTLELGDSALYLCASSFLGGGEQETQYFGPGTRLLVL.

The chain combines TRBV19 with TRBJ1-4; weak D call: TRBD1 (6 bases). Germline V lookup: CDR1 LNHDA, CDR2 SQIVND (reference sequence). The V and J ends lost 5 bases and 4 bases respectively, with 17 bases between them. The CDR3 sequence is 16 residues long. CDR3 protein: CASSDYYREINEKLFF. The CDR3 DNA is TGTGCCAGTAGTGACTACTACAGGGAAATTAATGAAAAACTGTTTTTT.

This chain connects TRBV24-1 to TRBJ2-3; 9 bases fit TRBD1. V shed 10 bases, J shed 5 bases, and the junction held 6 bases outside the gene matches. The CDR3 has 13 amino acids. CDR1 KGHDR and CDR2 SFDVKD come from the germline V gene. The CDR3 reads CATSRQGVDTQYF. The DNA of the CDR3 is TGTGCCACGAGTAGACAGGGGGTAGATACGCAGTATTTT.

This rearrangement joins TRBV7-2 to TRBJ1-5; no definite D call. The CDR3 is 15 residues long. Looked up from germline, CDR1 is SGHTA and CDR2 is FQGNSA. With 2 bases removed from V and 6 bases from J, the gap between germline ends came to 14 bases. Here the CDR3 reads CASSLLAGLGQPQHF. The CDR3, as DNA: TGTGCCAGCAGCTTACTGGCGGGGTTGGGTCAGCCCCAGCATTTT. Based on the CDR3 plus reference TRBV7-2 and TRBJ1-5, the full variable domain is GAGVSQSPSNKVTEKGKDVELRCDPISGHTALYWYRQSLGQGLEFLIYFQGNSAPDKSGLPSDRFSAERTGGSVSTLTIQRTQQEDSAVYLCASSLLAGLGQPQHFGDGTRLSIL.

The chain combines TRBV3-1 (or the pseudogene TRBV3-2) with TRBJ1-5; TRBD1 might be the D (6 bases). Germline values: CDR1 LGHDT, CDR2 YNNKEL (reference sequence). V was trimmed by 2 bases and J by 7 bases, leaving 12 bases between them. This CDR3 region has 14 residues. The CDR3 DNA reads TGTGCCAGCAGCCAAACTGGGGGCAGGCAGCCCCAGCATTTT. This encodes CASSQTGGRQPQHF.

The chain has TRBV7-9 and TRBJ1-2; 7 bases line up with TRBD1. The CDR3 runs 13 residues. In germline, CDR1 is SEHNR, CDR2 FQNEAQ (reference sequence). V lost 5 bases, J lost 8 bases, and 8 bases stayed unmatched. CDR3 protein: CASSRGGGRGYTF. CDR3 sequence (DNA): TGTGCCAGCAGCCGAGGAGGGGGCCGCGGCTACACCTTC.

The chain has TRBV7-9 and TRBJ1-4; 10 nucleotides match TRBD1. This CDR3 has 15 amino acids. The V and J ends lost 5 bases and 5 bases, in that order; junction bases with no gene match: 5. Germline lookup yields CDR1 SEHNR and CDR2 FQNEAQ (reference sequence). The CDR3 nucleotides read TGTGCCAGCAGCGATTCGGGACAGGGGAATGAAAAACTGTTTTTT. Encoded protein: CASSDSGQGNEKLFF.